The TCR beta chain under discussion was sequenced for a study of CD8 T cells in ankylosing spondylitis. Regarding this clonotype: Its antigen is unknown.

General observations from the study: Certain motif variants had earlier been reported in reactive arthritis synovial fluid and blood.

TCRdb analysed the 5' RACE reads with MiXCR anew, one entry per CDR3 protein. The table includes about 360,000 distinct CDR3 sequences, 14% to 15% detected once. This CDR3 region has 16 residues. The ends were cut back, 5 bases at V and 1 base at J, with 17 bases in the middle. This receptor was taken from a male donor with ankylosing spondylitis or in good health (not recorded which). The V gene is TRBV12-3 or TRBV12-4, the J gene TRBJ1-2; no reliable D call. The sample was blood, either unsorted or a sorted T cell fraction (not recorded which). CDR3 bases: TGTGCCAGCAGTCCCCCCCAGCGCCGTATTAACTATGGCTACACCTTC. Translating it yields CASSPPQRRINYGYTF.